This TCR beta chain was found in a study of cytomegalovirus exposure and HLA in healthy donors. Primers included in the PCR were 60 Vbeta and 13 Jbeta primers. Here immunoSEQ multiplex PCR was the method, and the copy in TCRdb shows in-frame clones only, minus some. This repertoire shows 100,000 or so clones, under 85% found once; its top ten account for roughly 1.2%. Study-wide points: The authors judged a highly shared variant cluster likely a sequencing artifact.

Germline CDR1 KGHSH, CDR2 LQKENI. V gave up 2 bases and J gave up 4 bases, with 9 bases separating them. The CDR3 length is 14 residues. Details on this clone: No antigen is known for it.

J is TRBJ1-5 and V is TRBV18; D is perhaps TRBD1 (5 bases). The sequenced sample was PBMCs. This TCR derives from a man aged 40-49 years in good health and CMV-seronegative. The CDR3 nucleotides read TGTGCCAGCTCACCATTCGACAGTAATCAGCCCCAGCATTTT. Protein: CASSPFDSNQPQHF.